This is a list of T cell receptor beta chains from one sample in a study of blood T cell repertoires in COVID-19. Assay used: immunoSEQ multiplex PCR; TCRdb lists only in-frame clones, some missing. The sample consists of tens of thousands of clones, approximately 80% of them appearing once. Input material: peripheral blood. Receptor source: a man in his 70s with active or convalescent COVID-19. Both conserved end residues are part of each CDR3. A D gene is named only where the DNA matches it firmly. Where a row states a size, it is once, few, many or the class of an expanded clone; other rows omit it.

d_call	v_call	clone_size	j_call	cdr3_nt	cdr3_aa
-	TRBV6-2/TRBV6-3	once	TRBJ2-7	TGTGCCAGCAGTTACCCAGACAGCCACGAGCAGTACTTC	CASSYPDSHEQYF
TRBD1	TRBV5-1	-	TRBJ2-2	TGCGCCAGCTTGTCAAGGGACAGTCTCACCGGGGAGCTGTTTTTT	CASLSRDSLTGELFF
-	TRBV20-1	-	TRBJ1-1	TGCAGTGCTACTACACAGATTGAAGCTTTCTTT	CSATTQIEAFF
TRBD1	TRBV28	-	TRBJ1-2	TGTGCCAGCAGTCCGCCGGGACAGGGGGCATATGGCTACACCTTC	CASSPPGQGAYGYTF
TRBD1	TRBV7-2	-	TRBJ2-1	TGTGCCAGCAGCTTAGACTACAGGGGCAATGAGCAGTTCTTC	CASSLDYRGNEQFF
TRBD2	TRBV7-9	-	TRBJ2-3	TGTGCCAGCAGCTCTCGGACTAGCGGGAGCTTGTATTTT	CASSSRTSGSLYF
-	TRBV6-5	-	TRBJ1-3	TGTGCCAGCAGTTACTCGGGCGGGTTCTCTGGAAACACCATATATTTT	CASSYSGGFSGNTIYF
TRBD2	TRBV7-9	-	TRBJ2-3	TGTGCCAGCAGCTTCATGTTCTCGAGGGAGGGGAGCACAGATACGCAGTATTTT	CASSFMFSREGSTDTQYF
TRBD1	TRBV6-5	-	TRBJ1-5	TGTGCCAGCAGTTCGGGACAGCACAATCAGCCCCAGCATTTT	CASSSGQHNQPQHF
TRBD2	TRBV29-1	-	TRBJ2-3	TGCAGCGTTGAAGGACTAGCGGGTTACCTTCCAGATACGCAGTATTTT	CSVEGLAGYLPDTQYF
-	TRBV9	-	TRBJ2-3	TGTGCCAGCACCCCCGGGGGTCCAGATACGCAGTATTTT	CASTPGGPDTQYF
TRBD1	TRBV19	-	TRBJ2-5	TGTGCCAGTAGGGCACAGGGACAGGGTAATTCGCAGTACTTC	CASRAQGQGNSQYF
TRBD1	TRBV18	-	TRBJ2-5	TGTGCCAGCTCACAAGGGACAGGGGGCGTAGAAGAGACCCAGTACTTC	CASSQGTGGVEETQYF
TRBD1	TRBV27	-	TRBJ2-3	TGTGCCAGCAGTATCCGGACAGGGGGGGATACGCAGTATTTT	CASSIRTGGDTQYF
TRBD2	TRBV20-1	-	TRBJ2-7	TGCAGTGCTAGTCGTAGCGGGAGGCTTTACGAGCAGTACTTC	CSASRSGRLYEQYF
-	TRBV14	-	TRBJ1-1	TGTGCCAGCAGCCTCAACAGGGACACTGAAGCTTTCTTT	CASSLNRDTEAFF
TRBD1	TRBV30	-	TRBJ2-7	TGTGCCTGGAGTAAGATGGACAGGCCTACCTACGAGCAGTACTTC	CAWSKMDRPTYEQYF
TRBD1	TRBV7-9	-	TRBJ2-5	TGTGCCAGCAGCTTAGGGACAGGGCGCCTCCAAGAGACCCAGTACTTC	CASSLGTGRLQETQYF
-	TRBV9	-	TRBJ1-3	TGTGCCAGCAGCAGAGGCCCCGCAGGAAACACCATATATTTT	CASSRGPAGNTIYF
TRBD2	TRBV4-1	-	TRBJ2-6	TGCGCCAGCAGCCAAGAGGGACTAGCGGGGTCTGGGGCCAACGTCCTGACTTTC	CASSQEGLAGSGANVLTF
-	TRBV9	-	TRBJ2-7	TGTGCCAGCAGCGCAAGGGGGGGGCAATCCTACGAGCAGTACTTC	CASSARGGQSYEQYF
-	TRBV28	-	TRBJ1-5	TGTGCCAGCAGTCCGCGAATAGGGAGAGAGCCCCAGCATTTT	CASSPRIGREPQHF
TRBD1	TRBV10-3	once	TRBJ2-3	TGTGCCATCAGTGAGCCCGGACAGGGCTTCGTTGCTACGCAGTATTTT	CAISEPGQGFVATQYF